This entry lists 11 T cell receptor beta chains sequenced from one sample in a study of shared clonotypes between healthy human individuals. Profiling relied on immunoSEQ multiplex PCR, and the TCRdb table lists in-frame clones only, not all of them. In the table there are around 500,000 clones, 79% of which are singletons. Sequences were obtained from PBMCs. These receptors came from a woman in her 40s in good health. Some clones in this sample may be carry-over from other donors' samples.

This sequence joins TRBV7-8 and TRBJ2-5; unclear D gene. This CDR3 comprises 14 residues. Trimming left V 5 bases short and J 5 bases short, with 15 bases between. Germline lookup yields CDR1 SGHVS and CDR2 FQNEAQ. CDR3 residues: CASSPGPLEETQYF. In DNA, the CDR3 is TGTGCCAGCAGCCCGGGCCCCCTGGAGGAGACCCAGTACTTC.

In its sample, this clone was seen once. The chain recombines TRBV29-1 with TRBJ2-1; 8 nucleotides agree with TRBD2. Germline trimming cut 3 bases from V and 4 bases from J; bases unmatched to any gene: 5. There are 14 residues in the CDR3. Germline loops: CDR1 SQVTM, CDR2 ANQGSEA. CDR3: CSVDPGLGYNEQFF. In DNA form, the CDR3 reads TGCAGCGTTGACCCGGGACTAGGATACAATGAGCAGTTCTTC.

J is TRBJ1-5 and V is TRBV28; 7 positions agree with TRBD1. This CDR3 has 18 residues. In germline, CDR1 is MDHEN, CDR2 SYDVKM. Trimming at V came to 3 bases and at J to 2 bases, leaving 13 bases not matched to a gene. The CDR3 DNA reads as TGTGCCAGCAGTTTGCGTTGGGCAGGGGGAGTCGGCAATCAGCCCCAGCATTTT. Protein sequence: CASSLRWAGGVGNQPQHF.

The genes are TRBV28 and TRBJ2-4; possible D gene TRBD1, 5 bases. This CDR3 comprises 16 residues. With 3 bases removed from V and 0 bases from J, the gap between germline ends came to 12 bases. Germline loops: CDR1 MDHEN, CDR2 SYDVKM. The CDR3 reads CASSLGQILAKNIQYF. As DNA, the CDR3 is TGTGCCAGCAGTTTGGGGCAGATACTAGCCAAAAACATTCAGTACTTC.

V usage is TRBV7-2 and J usage is TRBJ2-7; possible D gene TRBD1, 6 bases. The CDR3 is 14 amino acids. Deletions cut 5 bases from V and 0 bases from J, with 11 bases between. CDR1 is SGHTA and CDR2 is FQGNSA in the germline V gene. The CDR3: CASSPGQFSYEQYF. CDR3 in DNA: TGTGCCAGCAGCCCGGGACAATTCTCCTACGAGCAGTACTTC.

For the CDR3, the DNA is TGTGCCTGGAGTGGCCGGACGGCGGGCTATAAATCGGATGAGCAGTACTTC. This encodes CAWSGRTAGYKSDEQYF. The chain joins TRBV30 to TRBJ2-5; D perhaps matches TRBD2 (5 bases). From germline, CDR1 is GTSNPN and CDR2 SVGIG (reference sequence). Trimming left V 1 base short and J 11 bases short, with 29 bases between. The CDR3 totals 17 residues.

Only a few counts were recorded for this clone. This chain uses TRBV5-1 with TRBJ2-5, with TRBD1 identical over 8 bases. This CDR3 region has 16 residues. V gave up 1 base and J gave up 5 bases; unmatched junction bases: 10. The germline CDR1 and CDR2 sequences are SGHRS and YFSETQ. CDR3 nucleotides: TGCGCCAGCAGCTTGATCCCACAGGGGGGCGAGGAGACCCAGTACTTC. It encodes CASSLIPQGGEETQYF.

The chain couples TRBV28 to TRBJ2-7; D call uncertain. Germline lookup yields CDR1 MDHEN and CDR2 SYDVKM. The ends were cut back, 4 bases at V and 2 bases at J, with 9 bases in the middle. CDR3 size: 13 residues. CDR3 residues: CASSSGSAYEQYF. The CDR3 nucleotides read TGTGCCAGCAGTTCGGGTTCCGCCTACGAGCAGTACTTC.

This clone was seen once. The chain employs TRBV5-6 and TRBJ2-5, with TRBD2 identical over 9 bases. The germline V gene has CDR1 SGHDT and CDR2 YYEEEE. The V gene end was trimmed by 0 bases and the J gene end by 5 bases; junction bases not matched to a gene: 2. The CDR3 covers 14 residues. The CDR3 is CASSLASGTETQYF. DNA of the CDR3: TGTGCCAGCAGCTTGGCTAGCGGGACGGAGACCCAGTACTTC.

The chain employs TRBV5-6 and TRBJ2-1, with no clear D. Trimming cost V 0 bases and J 5 bases, with 12 bases left between them. The CDR3 extends over 15 amino acids. Germline-derived CDR1 and CDR2 are SGHDT and YYEEEE. The CDR3 coding sequence is TGTGCCAGCAGCTTGGCGGTGACAACAGACAATGAGCAGTTCTTC. Protein product: CASSLAVTTDNEQFF.

This rearrangement joins TRBV28 to TRBJ2-2, with 8 bases identical to TRBD2. Germline V lookup: CDR1 MDHEN, CDR2 SYDVKM. The V gene end was trimmed by 3 bases and the J gene end by 5 bases; junction bases not matched to a gene: 17. This CDR3 is built from 19 residues. CDR3 residues: CASSLPWLWSGRETGELFF. The CDR3 DNA follows: TGTGCCAGCAGTTTGCCCTGGCTTTGGAGCGGGAGAGAAACCGGGGAGCTGTTTTTT. Together with reference TRBV28 and TRBJ2-2, the CDR3 gives the full variable domain: DVKVTQSSRYLVKRTGEKVFLECVQDMDHENMFWYRQDPGLGLRLIYFSYDVKMKEKGDIPEGYSVSREKKERFSLILESASTNQTSMYLCASSLPWLWSGRETGELFFGEGSRLTVL.